Listed below are T cell receptor beta chains from one sample, sequenced in a study of cytomegalovirus exposure and HLA in healthy donors. TCRdb keeps only in-frame clones here, not all; method: immunoSEQ multiplex PCR. The table lists 200,000 to 250,000 clones, 83% of them singletons. The material sequenced was PBMCs. All receptors derive from a woman between 18 and 29 years old in good health and CMV-seronegative. CDR3s include the opening cysteine and the closing phenylalanine or tryptophan. A D gene is named only where the DNA matches it firmly. The size of a clone is reported for some rows only, either as once, few or many, or as a class for expanded clones.

TGTGCCACGGGGGAGAGTGGCGAGCAGTACTTC | CATGESGEQYF | TRBJ2-7 | . | TRBV6-6 | .
TGTGCTAGCAGCTTAGTGTGGGAGACCCAGTACTTC | CASSLVWETQYF | TRBJ2-5 | . | TRBV7-7 | .
TGTGCCAGCAGCTTTGGGGCAGATAGCAATCAGCCCCAGCATTTT | CASSFGADSNQPQHF | TRBJ1-5 | . | TRBV5-4 | .
TGTGCCAGCAGTGACGGGGACAGTGGCTATGAGCAGTTCTTC | CASSDGDSGYEQFF | TRBJ2-1 | TRBD1 | TRBV25-1 | .
TGTGCCAGCAGCAAGGCGATCGAGCAGTTCTTC | CASSKAIEQFF | TRBJ2-1 | . | TRBV11-2 | .
TGTGCCAGCAGGGGGACAGGGTCGGGTGGCTACACCTTC | CASRGTGSGGYTF | TRBJ1-2 | TRBD1 | TRBV6-5 | many
TGTGCCAGCAGCCCCAACCTACCCCTCTCTGGAAACACCATATATTTT | CASSPNLPLSGNTIYF | TRBJ1-3 | . | TRBV7-8 | .
TGTGCCAGCAGCCATCGACAAGCAGAGACCCAGTACTTC | CASSHRQAETQYF | TRBJ2-5 | . | TRBV7-3 | .
TGCGCCAGCAGCACTAGCGGGAACAGTGGGACCCAGTACTTC | CASSTSGNSGTQYF | TRBJ2-5 | TRBD2 | TRBV5-1 | .
TGTGCCAGCTCATCAACAGGGGGCACGGAGCCCCAGCATTTT | CASSSTGGTEPQHF | TRBJ1-5 | TRBD1 | TRBV18 | few
TGTGCCAGCAGCGAGGATGGCGCCTACGAGCAGTACTTC | CASSEDGAYEQYF | TRBJ2-7 | . | TRBV9 | .
TGTGCCAGCAGTGGGGGACAGGGGTATGAGCAGTTCTTC | CASSGGQGYEQFF | TRBJ2-1 | TRBD1 | TRBV2 | .
TGTGCCAGCAAGGGGCAGGCCCCAACCTACGAGCAGTACTTC | CASKGQAPTYEQYF | TRBJ2-7 | . | TRBV19 | .
TGTGCCAGCAGCTTGGGGAGAGTCGAGACCCAGTACTTC | CASSLGRVETQYF | TRBJ2-5 | . | TRBV5-6 | .
TGTGCCACCAGCATGCCGGGGAGGATCTACGAGCAGTACTTC | CATSMPGRIYEQYF | TRBJ2-7 | . | TRBV15 | .
TGTGCCAGCAGTTTAGCTAGAAACTACTACGAGCAGTACTTC | CASSLARNYYEQYF | TRBJ2-7 | . | TRBV27 | .
TGTGCCAGCAGCCAAGCAACAGGGGGCCGCTTAGACGAGCAGTACTTC | CASSQATGGRLDEQYF | TRBJ2-7 | TRBD1 | TRBV14 | .
TGTGCCAGTAGATGGACCCGACGCAACAATCAGCCCCAGCATTTT | CASRWTRRNNQPQHF | TRBJ1-5 | . | TRBV19 | .
TGCAGCGTTTGGGCCGGGGGGATGAACACTGAAGCTTTCTTT | CSVWAGGMNTEAFF | TRBJ1-1 | . | TRBV29-1 | .
TGTGCCATCAGTGGCGGCAGGGGTTCCCCTAGCACAGATACGCAGTATTTT | CAISGGRGSPSTDTQYF | TRBJ2-3 | . | TRBV10-3 | .
TGCGCCAGCAGCCAAGGTGACGGCAGGTCAACAGCTTTCTTT | CASSQGDGRSTAFF | TRBJ1-1 | . | TRBV5-1 | .
TGTGCCAGCAGCCGCGGACAGGGGAAATACGAGCAGTACTTC | CASSRGQGKYEQYF | TRBJ2-7 | . | TRBV21-1 | .
TGCGCCAGCAGCCACATTAGGGATGAGCAGTTCTTC | CASSHIRDEQFF | TRBJ2-1 | . | TRBV4-1 | .
TGTGCCAGCAGGCGTGGGACAGGGACACAGCCCCAGCATTTT | CASRRGTGTQPQHF | TRBJ1-5 | TRBD1 | TRBV6-6 | .
TGTGCCACCTACTGGGTCCAGAGCACTGAAGCTTTCTTT | CATYWVQSTEAFF | TRBJ1-1 | . | TRBV6-1 | .
TGTGCCACCAGCGGAAAATTAACACGCTCTGGGGCCAACGTCCTGACTTTC | CATSGKLTRSGANVLTF | TRBJ2-6 | . | TRBV15 | .
TGTGCCAGTAGCCCCCAGAGCACAGATACGCAGTATTTT | CASSPQSTDTQYF | TRBJ2-3 | . | TRBV19 | once
TGCGCCAGCAGCCAGGGACAGGGAATTGATTGGGAGCTGTTTTTT | CASSQGQGIDWELFF | TRBJ2-2 | TRBD1 | TRBV4-1 | few
TGTGCCAGCAGTAAAGAGGACAGGAACTATGGCTACACCTTC | CASSKEDRNYGYTF | TRBJ1-2 | TRBD1 | TRBV2 | few
TGTGCCAGCAATGGCGGGGGGCCCCAAGAGACCCAGTACTTC | CASNGGGPQETQYF | TRBJ2-5 | TRBD2 | TRBV25-1 | .
TGTGCCAGCAGCCCTGGGACAGGGAGAGGAGGCTACACCTTC | CASSPGTGRGGYTF | TRBJ1-2 | TRBD1 | TRBV11-2 | once
TGTGCCAGCAGTTACATCGGGGGCCAGCCCCAGCATTTT | CASSYIGGQPQHF | TRBJ1-5 | . | TRBV6-5 | few
TGTGCCAGCTCGGCCCAGGTGGGCAAACTGTTTTTT | CASSAQVGKLFF | TRBJ1-4 | . | TRBV28 | .
TGTGCCAGTAGTCTATTACAGGGTTTTCGGCCCCAGCATTTT | CASSLLQGFRPQHF | TRBJ1-5 | . | TRBV19 | .
TGTGCCAGCAGTTCCTCTTGGGGGCTAGCGGGCCGGGGCCCCTACGAGCAGTACTTC | CASSSSWGLAGRGPYEQYF | TRBJ2-7 | TRBD2 | TRBV27 | .
TGCGCCAGCAGCTTTCGGACAGGGGATGAAGCTTTCTTT | CASSFRTGDEAFF | TRBJ1-1 | TRBD1 | TRBV5-1 | .
TGTGCCAGCAGCGTAGGGGCTCACAGGGGCAATGAGCAGTTCTTC | CASSVGAHRGNEQFF | TRBJ2-1 | TRBD1 | TRBV9 | .
TGTGCCAGCAGCAAAGGTCTGGGTGGCAGGGGGCTTTCTGAAGCTTTCTTT | CASSKGLGGRGLSEAFF | TRBJ1-1 | . | TRBV21-1 | .
TGTGCCAGCAGCTTCGGGCAGTTCTACGAGCAGTACTTC | CASSFGQFYEQYF | TRBJ2-7 | . | TRBV5-6 | .
TGTGCCAGTTCGACAGGGCGGGCCAACGTCCTGACTTTC | CASSTGRANVLTF | TRBJ2-6 | TRBD1 | TRBV19 | .
TGTGCCAGCAGTGAAGAACAGATGTATTCACCCCTCCACTTT | CASSEEQMYSPLHF | TRBJ1-6 | . | TRBV2 | few
TGTGCCAGCAGCGTAGGTGGGACAGGGGGTAGGAACACTGAAGCTTTCTTT | CASSVGGTGGRNTEAFF | TRBJ1-1 | TRBD1 | TRBV9 | .
TGTGCCAGCAGCTCCTACACTGAAGCTTTCTTT | CASSSYTEAFF | TRBJ1-1 | . | TRBV7-8 | .
TGTGCCAGCAGCCAACAGGGATCTGGAAACACCATATATTTT | CASSQQGSGNTIYF | TRBJ1-3 | . | TRBV6-6 | .
TGTGCCAGCAGCCTGGGGATAGCGGCCCAAGAGACCCAGTACTTC | CASSLGIAAQETQYF | TRBJ2-5 | . | TRBV7-3 | once
TGTGCCAGTAGTATACTGGCCAGCTACAATCAGCCCCAGCATTTT | CASSILASYNQPQHF | TRBJ1-5 | . | TRBV19 | .
TGTGCCAGCAGTCCGGGACTGGGGAGGGGCAATCAGCCCCAGCATTTT | CASSPGLGRGNQPQHF | TRBJ1-5 | . | TRBV27 | .
TGTGCCAGCAGTTCCCTCCGCGGGCCCTATGGCTACACCTTC | CASSSLRGPYGYTF | TRBJ1-2 | . | TRBV27 | .
TGTGCCAGCAGGGGACAGAAGTGGAAAGAAGCTTTCTTT | CASRGQKWKEAFF | TRBJ1-1 | TRBD1 | TRBV28 | .
TGTGCCAGCAGTTTATTGTTAGGGCAGAGGGCCGGGGAGCTGTTTTTT | CASSLLLGQRAGELFF | TRBJ2-2 | . | TRBV27 | .
TGTGCCAGCACAAAAGGACCTAACCCTTTCAATGAGCAGTTCTTC | CASTKGPNPFNEQFF | TRBJ2-1 | . | TRBV6-6 | few
TGTGCCAGCAGTTTATCAGGGGGGAGAGAGCAGTACTTC | CASSLSGGREQYF | TRBJ2-7 | . | TRBV27 | .
TGTGCCAGCAGCCTCAGGACTGAAGCTTTCTTT | CASSLRTEAFF | TRBJ1-1 | . | TRBV5-4 | few
TGTGCCAGCATCACCGTTGGGGGATCGGCCCTCCACTTT | CASITVGGSALHF | TRBJ1-6 | . | TRBV2 | few
TGTGCCAGCAGCTTGGACAGCAATCAGCCCCAGCATTTT | CASSLDSNQPQHF | TRBJ1-5 | . | TRBV5-5 | few
TGCGCCAGCAGCGTAACTAGCGGGGGCTACGAGCAGTACTTC | CASSVTSGGYEQYF | TRBJ2-7 | TRBD2 | TRBV5-1 | .
TGCGCCAGCAGCCTCCCCTCTGGGGCGGCGAATGAAAAACTGTTTTTT | CASSLPSGAANEKLFF | TRBJ1-4 | . | TRBV5-1 | .
TGCGCCAGCAGCTCCACCCTGACGGTTTACAATGAGCAGTTCTTC | CASSSTLTVYNEQFF | TRBJ2-1 | . | TRBV5-1 | .
TGTGCCTGGAGTAGGAATACTGAAGCTTTCTTT | CAWSRNTEAFF | TRBJ1-1 | . | TRBV30 | .
TGTGCCTGGAGTTATAAGGACAGCAGAAACACTGAAGCTTTCTTT | CAWSYKDSRNTEAFF | TRBJ1-1 | . | TRBV30 | .